A single T cell receptor beta chain is shown here with its context. Antigen unknown. This record comes from a study of cytomegalovirus exposure and HLA in healthy donors. Study outcomes and limitations: Rarity marked most TCR sequences, yet some public TCRs occurred in many donors.

This CDR3 has 16 residues. CDR1 and CDR2 from the germline V gene are SEHNR and FQNEAQ (reference sequence). The J segment lost 7 bases and the V segment lost 0 bases, leaving 8 bases of the junction unmatched. Use of 60 Vbeta and 13 Jbeta primers characterized the PCR. The authors' processing: Later work found 80 million to 85 million unique TCR beta chains, with roughly 11 million shared. The table came from immunoSEQ multiplex PCR; TCRdb's copy has only in-frame clones and leaves some out. V, J and clone size derive from that table, while D and trimming were established from the DNA sequence. Of 97,000 or so clones in the sample, roughly a tenth are singletons; the top ten hold around 4.9%.

The chain employs TRBV7-9 and TRBJ2-7; 11 bases are a match to TRBD2. This sequence was found in a man aged 50 to 60 in good health and CMV-seropositive. Sequencing was performed on PBMCs. CDR3 loop: CASSLASGRAQWEQYF. Written as DNA, the CDR3 is TGTGCCAGCAGCTTAGCTAGCGGGAGGGCCCAATGGGAGCAGTACTTC.